This TCR beta chain was sequenced in a study of T-cell memory formation after mild COVID-19. Looking at the study overall: Across donors, TCR clusters were largely donor specific. Points from the study as a whole: In pre-infection memory, a portion of responding clones appeared, which suggested that cross-reactive memory joined. From day 15 to 85, contracting clones were balanced between CD4 and CD8, whereas later expanders leaned toward CD4+.

About this clonotype itself: Antigen specificity is unknown.

With 2 bases removed from V and 8 bases from J, the gap between germline ends came to 23 bases. Germline V gene sequence: CDR1 SGDLS, CDR2 YYNGEE. This CDR3 spans 17 amino acids. Constant-segment primers were used for 5'RACE, and the resulting TCR alpha and TCR beta cDNA libraries carried sample barcodes and UMIs. TCRdb processed the 5' RACE reads anew with MiXCR; each CDR3 protein has one entry. The repertoire consists of about 410,000 distinct CDR3 sequences, with less than 25% occurring once and the leading ten covering roughly 14%. The sequenced sample consisted of PBMCs or a T cell subset sorted from them (not recorded which). The sequence came from an adult woman who had mild COVID-19 (a few samples of this study predate the infection). Cell type and time point are not known. V and J are TRBV9 and TRBJ2-1; D tentatively reads TRBD1 or TRBD2 (5 bases each). The CDR3 bases are TGTGCCAGCAGCGTTCGGGGCGAGGGAATTAGTGTTGATGAGCAGTTCTTC. The encoded protein is CASSVRGEGISVDEQFF.